This T cell receptor beta chain was sequenced during a study of T cell repertoires in cytomegalovirus infection. General study results and limits: Dominant in the ex vivo response were TCR beta clonotypes restricted by HLA-C and specific for CMV.

This clonotype was seen a few times. Its antigen is undetermined. Germline V gene lookup returns CDR1 SGHTA and CDR2 FQGNSA. The CDR3 is 14 residues long. J gave up 6 bases and V 5 bases, and 5 bases lay outside the gene matches. TCRdb re-called the reads through MiXCR, storing one row per CDR3 protein. The data show some 800,000 distinct CDR3 sequences, approximately 30% seen once. This chain joins TRBV7-2 and TRBJ2-1, with 9 positions matching TRBD2. This sequence originates from a human donor in good health (CMV status not recorded). Some clones in this sample may be carry-over from other donors' samples. The source material was cultured CD8+ T cells from PBMCs, sampled from culture after CMV antigen stimulation. CDR3 region: CASSQVGLANEQFF. The DNA for the CDR3 is TGTGCCAGCAGCCAAGTGGGACTAGCCAATGAGCAGTTCTTC.